This T cell receptor beta chain was recovered during a study of blood T cell repertoires in COVID-19. Study information: Sites across the United States, Italy and Spain contributed samples from acute and convalescent COVID-19. In each case, the material was cDNA or gDNA derived from T cells, B-cell-depleted T cells, or PBMCs.

As originally analysed: Quantification of nucleated cells was approximated via reference gene primer amplification. Using immunoSEQ multiplex PCR, the repertoire was profiled, and TCRdb retains in-frame clones only, with some absent. V, J and clone size reflect that table, while D and trimming were determined from the DNA. The sample yields about 270,000 clones, about 87% seen once. Across under 25 US areas, participants ranged in age from about 18 to 90 years. V trimming: 4 bases; J trimming: 2 bases; junction bases outside the gene matches: 5. CDR1 and CDR2 (germline): LNHDA, SQIVND (reference sequence). The CDR3 is 17 residues long.

The material sequenced was PBMCs or T cells enriched from blood (not recorded which). This chain links TRBV19 with TRBJ2-6; the match to TRBD1 covers 10 bases. The sequence came from a woman aged 30 to 39 with acute COVID-19. CDR3 loop: CASSKGTGEAGANVLTF. Written as DNA, the CDR3 is TGTGCCAGTAGTAAAGGGACAGGGGAGGCTGGGGCCAACGTCCTGACTTTC.